The 17 T cell receptor beta chains below all came from one sample that was sequenced in a study of Graves' ophthalmopathy and Graves' hyperthyroidism. Amplifying from RNA transcripts, the study obtained TCR beta CDR3 regions. First-round RT-PCR used HTBI primers; second-round multiplex PCR followed. TCRdb itself ran the multiplex PCR reads through MiXCR, one entry per CDR3 protein. The sample shows 560,000 or so distinct CDR3 sequences, about two fifths of them seen only once. Material: peripheral blood or thyroid tissue (not recorded which). These receptors were taken from an adult man with Graves' hyperthyroidism.

This clonotype showed up many times. The V call is TRBV7-9, the J call TRBJ1-4; 7 bases agree with TRBD1. Germline loops: CDR1 SEHNR, CDR2 FQNEAQ (reference sequence). This CDR3 has 14 residues. The junction had 0 bases not matched to a gene; V was cut back by 4 bases and J by 1 base. Here the CDR3 reads CASSYRGTNEKLFF. CDR3 sequence (DNA): TGTGCCAGCAGCTACAGGGGAACTAATGAAAAACTGTTTTTT.

The chain joins TRBV24-1 to TRBJ2-2; TRBD1 might be the D (6 bases). Germline CDR1 is KGHDR and CDR2 is SFDVKD. V was trimmed by 5 bases and J by 1 base, leaving 13 bases between them. This CDR3 is 16 amino acids long. CDR3 in amino acids: CATSGSGHLNTGELFF. In nucleotides, the CDR3 is TGTGCCACCAGTGGTTCGGGACATTTGAACACCGGGGAGCTGTTTTTT.

The chain recombines TRBV11-2 with TRBJ2-7, with D possibly TRBD2 on 6 matching bases. This CDR3 comprises 18 residues. From germline, CDR1 is SGHAT and CDR2 FQNNGV. V lost 1 base and J lost 1, with 20 bases in between. Here the CDR3 reads CASSLAPWRGTASYEQYF. CDR3 in DNA: TGTGCCAGCAGCTTAGCCCCTTGGCGGGGCACGGCTTCCTACGAGCAGTACTTC.

There are a few counts of this clonotype. The chain combines TRBV7-9 with TRBJ2-5; D call uncertain. Germline V gene sequence: CDR1 SEHNR, CDR2 FQNEAQ (reference sequence). CDR3 length equals 15 residues. V was pared by 1 base and J by 4 bases, with 13 bases between. DNA of the CDR3: TGTGCCAGCAGCTTAGTGGGTGGGGTACCAGAGACCCAGTACTTC. It specifies CASSLVGGVPETQYF.

This clonotype has a count of ten or more. The chain uses TRBV19 and TRBJ1-2; D uncertain. Trimming cost V 5 bases and J 4 bases, with 5 bases left between them. This CDR3 region has 11 residues. Germline V lookup: CDR1 LNHDA, CDR2 SQIVND (reference sequence). For the CDR3, the DNA is TGTGCCAGTAGTTTCTCCTATGGCTACACCTTC. Protein sequence: CASSFSYGYTF.

The rearrangement links TRBV29-1 to TRBJ2-5; 11 positions match TRBD2. Gene TRBJ2-1 matches the end of the DNA better, so the J call may be wrong. The length of the CDR3 is 14 residues. Germline lookup yields CDR1 SQVTM and CDR2 ANQGSEA. CDR3 bases: TGCAGCGTGACGTTAGCGGGGGGGCCACATGAGCAGTTCTTC. Protein product: CSVTLAGGPHEQFF.

Concerning this clonotype: A much larger clone differs from this one at a single base, so this may be a read error. The V and J genes are TRBV5-6 and TRBJ1-1; D gene ambiguous. The CDR3 consists of 13 residues. Germline lookup yields CDR1 SGHDT and CDR2 YYEEEE. The V gene lost 4 bases and the J gene lost 3 bases, with 10 bases spanning the gap. As DNA, the CDR3 is TGTGCCAGCAGCCTTTACCCGCACACTGAAGCTTTCTTT. It is translated as CASSLYPHTEAFF.

This sequence joins TRBV7-9 and TRBJ2-7; 9 nucleotides align to TRBD1. The CDR3 loop spans 14 amino acids. V gave up 3 bases and J gave up 8 bases; unmatched junction bases: 8. Germline V gene sequence: CDR1 SEHNR, CDR2 FQNEAQ (reference sequence). CDR3 bases: TGTGCCAGCAGCTTCCTTGGACAGGGGCCCAAGCAGTACTTC. Amino acid sequence: CASSFLGQGPKQYF. The full variable domain, completed using reference TRBV7-9 and TRBJ2-7, is DTGVSQNPRHKITKRGQNVTFRCDPISEHNRLYWYRQTLGQGPEFLTYFQNEAQLEKSRLLSDRFSAERPKGSFSTLEIQRTEQGDSAMYLCASSFLGQGPKQYFGPGTRLTVT.

The chain has TRBV24-1 and TRBJ2-1; D may be TRBD1 or TRBD2 (5 bases each). Looked up from germline, CDR1 is KGHDR and CDR2 is SFDVKD. The CDR3 is 17 residues long. V lost 3 bases, J lost 8 bases, and 22 bases lay in between. The CDR3 DNA sequence: TGTGCCACCAGTGATACTCCCGGACTCAGCATGGGGGATGAGCAGTTCTTC. This sequence encodes CATSDTPGLSMGDEQFF.

This clonotype has just a few counts. V usage is TRBV30 and J usage is TRBJ1-5, with D unclear. The CDR3 totals 13 residues. V was clipped by 5 bases and J by 2 bases, with 10 bases between them. Germline V gene data show CDR1 as GTSNPN and CDR2 as SVGIG (reference sequence). The CDR3 reads CAWSGKGNQPQHF. CDR3 sequence (DNA): TGTGCCTGGTCTGGGAAAGGCAATCAGCCCCAGCATTTT.

This clonotype was observed a few times. The V call is TRBV24-1, the J call TRBJ2-2; D is tentatively TRBD1 or TRBD2 (5 bases each). The CDR3 extends over 15 amino acids. V lost 5 bases and J 0 bases, leaving 9 bases between the germline ends. CDR1 and CDR2 from the germline V gene are KGHDR and SFDVKD. The CDR3 nucleotides read TGTGCCACCAGTGGTACGGGGCCGAACACCGGGGAGCTGTTTTTT. Protein product: CATSGTGPNTGELFF.

The V and J genes are TRBV4-1 and TRBJ1-1, with a weak D call TRBD1 (5 bases). The V gene lost 4 bases and the J gene lost 2 bases, with 17 bases spanning the gap. This CDR3 spans 16 amino acids. Per germline, CDR1 MGHRA and CDR2 YSYEKL. This chain's CDR3 is CASSREGVGRNTEAFF. DNA of the CDR3: TGCGCCAGCAGCCGGGAAGGGGTGGGGCGCAACACTGAAGCTTTCTTT.

This clonotype was observed a handful of times. The chain combines TRBV15 with TRBJ1-2; D is ambiguous. Germline CDR1 LNHNV, CDR2 YYDKDF (reference sequence). V was trimmed by 0 bases and J by 4 bases, leaving 15 bases between them. The length of the CDR3 is 16 residues. In DNA, the CDR3 is TGTGCCACCAGCAGAGATGAGAGGGCTTGGGGCTATGGCTACACCTTC. Protein product: CATSRDERAWGYGYTF.

Note on this clonotype: A much larger clone differs from this one at a single base, so this may be a read error. The CDR3 loop is CACSYSFGDTEAFF. CDR3 nucleotide sequence: TGTGCCTGCAGTTACAGTTTCGGGGACACTGAAGCTTTCTTT. The rearrangement joins TRBV6-2 or TRBV6-3 to TRBJ1-1; no reliable D call. Germline assignment: CDR1 MNHEY and CDR2 SVGEGT. The CDR3 is made up of 14 amino acids.

The sample holds many counts of this clonotype. The rearrangement uses TRBV13 and TRBJ2-7; no clear D gene. This CDR3 is 13 amino acids long. V dropped 1 base and J dropped 1 base, with 5 bases sitting between them. Germline CDR1 is PRHDT and CDR2 is FYEKMQ (reference sequence). This chain's CDR3 is CASSLAQSYEQYF. The CDR3 bases are TGTGCCAGCAGCTTAGCCCAGTCCTACGAGCAGTACTTC.

A few counts support this clonotype. This chain links TRBV4-1 with TRBJ2-7; no reliable D call. Between the trimmed V and J ends, which lost 4 bases and 3 bases, there was a span of 10 bases. Germline CDR1 reads MGHRA; CDR2 reads YSYEKL. The CDR3 loop spans 13 amino acids. CDR3 nucleotides: TGCGCCAGCAGCCCGGAGACTGGCTACGAGCAGTACTTC. Amino acid sequence: CASSPETGYEQYF.

This clonotype has ten or more counts. This CDR3 is CASSRQANYGYTF. As DNA, the CDR3 is TGTGCCAGCAGCCGACAAGCTAACTATGGCTACACCTTC. The J gene is TRBJ1-2, the V gene TRBV3-1; D remains ambiguous. The CDR3 covers 13 residues. Trimming cost V 4 bases and J 0 bases, with 6 bases left between them. Germline loops: CDR1 LGHDT, CDR2 YNNKEL (reference sequence). Based on the CDR3 plus reference TRBV3-1 and TRBJ1-2, the full variable domain is DTAVSQTPKYLVTQMGNDKSIKCEQNLGHDTMYWYKQDSKKFLKIMFSYNNKELIINETVPNRFSPKSPDKAHLNLHINSLELGDSAVYFCASSRQANYGYTFGSGTRLTVV.